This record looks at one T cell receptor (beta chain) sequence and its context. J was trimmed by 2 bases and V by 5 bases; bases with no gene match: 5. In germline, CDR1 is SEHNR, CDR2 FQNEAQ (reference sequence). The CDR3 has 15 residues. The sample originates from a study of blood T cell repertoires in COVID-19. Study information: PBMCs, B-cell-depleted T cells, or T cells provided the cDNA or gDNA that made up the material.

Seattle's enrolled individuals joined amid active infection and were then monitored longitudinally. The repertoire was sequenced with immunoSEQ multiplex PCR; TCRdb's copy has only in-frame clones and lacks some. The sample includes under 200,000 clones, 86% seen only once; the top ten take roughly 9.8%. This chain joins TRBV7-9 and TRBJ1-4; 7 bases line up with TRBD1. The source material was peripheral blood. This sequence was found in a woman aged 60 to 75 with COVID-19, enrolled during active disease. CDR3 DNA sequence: TGTGCCAGCAGCACCCCGGGACAGACTAATGAAAAACTGTTTTTT. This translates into CASSTPGQTNEKLFF.